These 14 T cell receptor beta chains were all obtained from the same sample, sequenced in a study of blood T cell repertoires in COVID-19. Some clones are missing from TCRdb's copy, which holds only in-frame ones; the method was immunoSEQ multiplex PCR. The sample has around 60,000 clones, approximately 80% seen once. Source material: peripheral blood. The receptors come from a woman older than 75 with acute or convalescent COVID-19.

J is TRBJ1-2 and V is TRBV28; D gene uncertain. The germline V gene encodes CDR1 MDHEN and CDR2 SYDVKM. This CDR3 has 12 amino acids. V was clipped by 1 base and J by 8 bases, with 8 bases between them. CDR3 residues: CASSLFSSGYTF. CDR3 nucleotide sequence: TGTGCCAGCAGTTTATTTTCCTCCGGCTACACCTTC.

For this clone: Additional DNA sequences in this sample encode the identical CDR3. The chain links TRBV5-1 to TRBJ2-5, with no clear D. Germline CDR1 SGHRS, CDR2 YFSETQ. The CDR3 is 12 residues long. The V gene lost 0 bases and the J gene lost 3 bases, with 3 bases spanning the gap. CDR3 loop: CASSLAEETQYF. DNA of the CDR3: TGCGCCAGCAGCTTGGCAGAAGAGACCCAGTACTTC.

CDR3 residues: CASKGGVHEQYF. DNA of the CDR3: TGTGCCAGCAAAGGCGGAGTCCACGAGCAGTACTTC. The gene calls are TRBV6-5 and TRBJ2-7; no definite D call. Germline CDR1 reads MNHEY; CDR2 reads SVGAGI. Trimming stripped 7 bases from V and 5 bases from J, with 12 bases between. The CDR3 extends over 12 amino acids.

The rearrangement uses TRBV4-2 and TRBJ2-7; tentatively, D is TRBD1 (8 bases). CDR3 length equals 14 residues. The V end lost 5 bases, the J end lost 2 bases, and 13 bases lay between the germline ends. Germline V gene sequence: CDR1 LGHNA, CDR2 YNFKEQ. The CDR3, as DNA: TGTGCCAGCAGCACAGGGGGGGAAGCCTACGAGCAGTACTTC. It translates to CASSTGGEAYEQYF.

The chain joins TRBV16 to TRBJ2-5; D possibly corresponds to TRBD1 (8 bases). The CDR3 is 16 residues long. The germline CDR1 and CDR2 sequences are KGHSY and FQNENV. Trimming stripped 4 bases from V and 4 bases from J, with 19 bases between. CDR3 amino acids: CASSRRQGTGGETQYF. As DNA, the CDR3 is TGTGCCAGCAGCCGAAGACAGGGGACGGGGGGAGAGACCCAGTACTTC.

This clone is a singleton in its sample. The gene calls are TRBV11-1 and TRBJ1-1; no reliable D call. V lost 7 bases, J lost 7 bases, and 16 bases lay in between. The germline CDR1 and CDR2 sequences are SGHAT and FQDESV (reference sequence). There are 13 residues in the CDR3. CDR3 loop: CASTHQTAFEAFF. CDR3 bases: TGTGCCAGCACCCACCAAACAGCTTTTGAAGCTTTCTTT.

The chain couples TRBV12-3 or TRBV12-4 to TRBJ1-1; D is perhaps TRBD1 (6 bases). The V end lost 7 bases, the J end lost 1 base, and 10 bases lay between the germline ends. The length of the CDR3 is 13 residues. CDR3: CASTGTPNTEAFF. The CDR3 bases are TGTGCCAGCACCGGGACACCGAACACTGAAGCTTTCTTT.

The chain couples TRBV2 to TRBJ2-3, with a possible D match to TRBD2 (5 bases). This CDR3 comprises 13 residues. Germline assignment: CDR1 SNHLY and CDR2 FYNNEI. V lost 7 bases and J 5 bases, leaving 13 bases between the germline ends. The CDR3 is CASKTRLLDTQYF. CDR3 in DNA: TGTGCCAGCAAAACTAGACTCCTAGATACGCAGTATTTT. The variable domain in full, with the rest retrieved from reference TRBV2 and TRBJ2-3, is EPEVTQTPSHQVTQMGQEVILRCVPISNHLYFYWYRQILGQKVEFLVSFYNNEISEKSEIFDDQFSVERPDGSNFTLKIRSTKLEDSAMYFCASKTRLLDTQYFGPGTRLTVL.

This clone has more than one count but fewer than ten. The chain employs TRBV20-1 and TRBJ1-1; no reliable D call. Trimming took off 3 bases at V and 4 bases at J, with 6 bases between the two ends. Germline V CDR1 and CDR2: DFQATT, SNEGSKA (reference sequence). The CDR3 runs to 11 residues. In DNA, the CDR3 is TGCAGTGCTAGTTCCAGCACTGAAGCTTTCTTT. Encoded protein: CSASSSTEAFF.

The chain is built from TRBV7-2 and TRBJ2-7, with a tentative D call TRBD2 (6 bases). CDR1 is SGHTA and CDR2 is FQGNSA in the germline V gene. Trimming shortened V by 0 bases and J by 2 bases, and 14 bases separated the two germline ends. This CDR3 has 16 amino acids. The CDR3 DNA is TGTGCCAGCAGCTTAGCGCGGGACGCCGTCCCCTACGAGCAGTACTTC. Translation gives CASSLARDAVPYEQYF.

The chain uses TRBV13 and TRBJ1-6; 8 bases fit TRBD1. CDR3 length: 14 amino acids. The J segment lost 7 bases and the V segment lost 5 bases, leaving 4 bases of the junction unmatched. Germline V gene lookup returns CDR1 PRHDT and CDR2 FYEKMQ (reference sequence). CDR3 DNA sequence: TGTGCCAGCAGCCCCCGGACAGGGAATTCACCCCTCCACTTT. This codes for CASSPRTGNSPLHF.

The chain links TRBV19 to TRBJ2-5, with D maybe TRBD2 (7 bases). Germline CDR1 reads LNHDA; CDR2 reads SQIVND (reference sequence). The CDR3 has 16 amino acids. V was shortened by 5 bases and J by 1 base, with 17 bases between the two germline ends. Here the CDR3 DNA reads TGTGCCAGTAGTTCGACAGGAGCGGGGCGCCAAGAGACCCAGTACTTC. Its protein product is CASSSTGAGRQETQYF.

The chain recombines TRBV27 with TRBJ1-1; unclear D gene. CDR3 length equals 21 residues. In germline, CDR1 is MNHEY, CDR2 SMNVEV (reference sequence). Deletions cut 2 bases from V and 4 bases from J, with 32 bases between. Written as DNA, the CDR3 is TGTGCCAGCAGTTTACATCCGGGTCCTCAGCGAGGCCCCTGGGTGGGCACTGAAGCTTTCTTT. Protein product: CASSLHPGPQRGPWVGTEAFF.

This chain uses TRBV28 with TRBJ2-2, with unresolved D. V dropped 5 bases and J dropped 5 bases, with 18 bases sitting between them. Germline CDR1 is MDHEN and CDR2 is SYDVKM. The CDR3 length is 16 residues. CDR3 protein: CASSPPNPRLTGELFF. For the CDR3, the DNA is TGTGCCAGCAGTCCACCAAATCCCAGATTGACCGGGGAGCTGTTTTTT.